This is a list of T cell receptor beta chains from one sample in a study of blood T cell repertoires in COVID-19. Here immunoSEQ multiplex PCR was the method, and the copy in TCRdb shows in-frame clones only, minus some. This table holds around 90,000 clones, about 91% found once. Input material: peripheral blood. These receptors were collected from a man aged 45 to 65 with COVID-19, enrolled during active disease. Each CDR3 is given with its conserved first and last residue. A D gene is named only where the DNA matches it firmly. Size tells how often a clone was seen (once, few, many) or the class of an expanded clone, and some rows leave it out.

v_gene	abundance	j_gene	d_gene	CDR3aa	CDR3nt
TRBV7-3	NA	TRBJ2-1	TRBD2	CASSLSSGGQQFF	TGTGCCAGCAGCTTATCTAGCGGGGGTCAGCAGTTCTTC
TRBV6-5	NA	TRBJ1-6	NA	CASQGMNSPLHF	TGTGCCAGTCAGGGTATGAATTCACCCCTCCACTTT
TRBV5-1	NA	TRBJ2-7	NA	CASSFRTAHEQYF	TGCGCCAGCAGCTTCAGGACAGCCCACGAGCAGTACTTC
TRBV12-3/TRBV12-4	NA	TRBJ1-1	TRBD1	CASRGTVNTEAFF	TGTGCCAGCAGGGGGACAGTGAACACTGAAGCTTTCTTT
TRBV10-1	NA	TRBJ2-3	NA	CASSPRQTTDTQYF	TGCGCCAGCAGCCCGAGACAGACTACAGATACGCAGTATTTT
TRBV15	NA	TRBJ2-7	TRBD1	CATSKGQGPSSYEQYF	TGTGCCACCAGCAAGGGACAGGGGCCGAGCTCCTACGAGCAGTACTTC
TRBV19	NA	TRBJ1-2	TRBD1	CASNPQGAGSYGYTF	TGTGCCAGTAACCCACAGGGGGCTGGGTCCTATGGCTACACCTTC
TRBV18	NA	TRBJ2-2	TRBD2	CASSPTTSGTIATGELFF	TGTGCCAGCTCCCCCACGACTAGCGGTACAATAGCCACCGGGGAGCTGTTTTTT
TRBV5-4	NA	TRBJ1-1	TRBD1	CASRKGRGKNTEAFF	TGTGCCAGCAGGAAGGGCAGGGGGAAGAACACTGAAGCTTTCTTT
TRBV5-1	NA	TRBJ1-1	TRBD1	CASSAQGDTEAFF	TGCGCCAGCAGCGCACAGGGGGACACTGAAGCTTTCTTT
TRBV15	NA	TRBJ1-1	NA	CATSRGAEVNTEAFF	TGTGCCACCAGCAGAGGTGCAGAGGTGAACACTGAAGCTTTCTTT
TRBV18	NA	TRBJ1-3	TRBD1	CASSPIGQGSSGNTIYF	TGTGCCAGCTCACCAATTGGACAGGGGAGCTCTGGAAACACCATATATTTT
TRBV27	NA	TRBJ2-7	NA	CASSPGYLGEQYF	TGTGCCAGCAGTCCAGGGTATCTTGGGGAGCAGTACTTC
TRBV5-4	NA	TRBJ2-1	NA	CASSPPLSSYNEQFF	TGTGCCAGCAGCCCCCCTCTGAGCTCCTACAATGAGCAGTTCTTC
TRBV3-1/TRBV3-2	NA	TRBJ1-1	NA	CASSRTGNTEAFF	TGTGCCAGCAGCCGAACAGGGAACACTGAAGCTTTCTTT
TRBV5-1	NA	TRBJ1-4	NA	CASSPTGVSYEKLFF	TGCGCCAGCAGCCCAACCGGGGTCTCTTACGAAAAACTGTTTTTT
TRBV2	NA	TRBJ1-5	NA	CASMRLRDDWEPQHF	TGTGCCAGCATGAGGTTGAGGGATGATTGGGAGCCCCAGCATTTT
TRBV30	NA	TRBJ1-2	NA	CAWSVKSNYGYTF	TGTGCCTGGAGTGTAAAGAGTAACTATGGCTACACCTTC
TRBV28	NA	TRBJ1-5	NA	CASSPTGRADQPQHF	TGTGCCAGCAGTCCTACAGGGAGGGCGGATCAGCCCCAGCATTTT
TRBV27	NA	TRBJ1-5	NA	CASRSGYYSNQPQHF	TGTGCCAGCAGAAGCGGGTACTATAGCAATCAGCCCCAGCATTTT
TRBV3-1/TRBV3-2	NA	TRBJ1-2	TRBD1	CASSRRGTGREGYTF	TGTGCCAGCAGCAGGAGAGGGACAGGCAGGGAAGGCTACACCTTC
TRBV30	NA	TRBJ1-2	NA	CAWSVSPRDYGYTF	TGTGCCTGGAGTGTAAGTCCCAGGGACTATGGCTACACCTTC
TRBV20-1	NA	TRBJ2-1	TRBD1	CSARGQGERIF	TGCAGTGCTAGAGGACAGGGGGAGAGGATCTTC
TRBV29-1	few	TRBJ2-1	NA	CSVEDRGLGSSYNEQFF	TGCAGCGTTGAAGATAGGGGTCTAGGAAGCTCCTACAATGAGCAGTTCTTC
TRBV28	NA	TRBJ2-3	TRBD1	CASSPPGQGLQYF	TGTGCCAGCAGCCCGCCGGGACAGGGGCTGCAGTATTTT
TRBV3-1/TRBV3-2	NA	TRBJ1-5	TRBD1	CASSWTGVNQPQHF	TGTGCCAGCTCCTGGACAGGGGTCAATCAGCCCCAGCATTTT
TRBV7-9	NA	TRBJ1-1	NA	CASSRGGLGNTEAFF	TGTGCCAGCTCCCGGGGGGGATTGGGGAACACTGAAGCTTTCTTT
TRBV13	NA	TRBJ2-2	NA	CASSLSRTRYPGELFF	TGTGCCAGCAGCTTAAGTAGGACACGATATCCCGGGGAGCTGTTTTTT
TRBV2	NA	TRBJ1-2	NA	CASISPQLDYGYTF	TGTGCCAGCATAAGTCCCCAACTAGACTATGGCTACACCTTC
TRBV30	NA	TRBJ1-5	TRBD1	CAWSGQGVRLQHF	TGTGCCTGGAGTGGACAGGGTGTTCGGCTCCAGCATTTT
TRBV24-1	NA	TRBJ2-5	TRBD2	CATSSGLADQETQYF	TGTGCCACCAGTTCCGGACTAGCAGACCAAGAGACCCAGTACTTC
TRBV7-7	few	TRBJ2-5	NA	CASSQTGRFQETQYF	TGTGCTAGCAGCCAAACGGGAAGGTTCCAAGAGACCCAGTACTTC
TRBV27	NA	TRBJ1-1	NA	CASSLSRADGGKAFF	TGTGCCAGCAGTTTATCCAGGGCCGACGGGGGGAAAGCTTTCTTT
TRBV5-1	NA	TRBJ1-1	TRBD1	CASSLEVGGLNTEAFF	TGCGCCAGCAGCTTGGAGGTAGGGGGCCTGAACACTGAAGCTTTCTTT
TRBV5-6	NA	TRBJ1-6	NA	CASRLNNSPLHF	TGTGCCAGCAGACTTAATAATTCACCCCTCCACTTT
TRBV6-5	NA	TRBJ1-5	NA	CASRSNTPNQPQHF	TGTGCCAGCAGATCTAATACCCCGAATCAGCCCCAGCATTTT
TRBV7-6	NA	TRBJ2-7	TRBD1	CASSQGQGAYEQYF	TGTGCCAGCAGCCAAGGACAGGGGGCTTACGAGCAGTACTTC
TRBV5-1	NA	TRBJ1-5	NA	CASSLGQGSNQPQHF	TGCGCCAGCAGCTTGGGTCAGGGTAGCAATCAGCCCCAGCATTTT
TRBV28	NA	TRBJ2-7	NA	CASSWTVFPYEQYF	TGTGCCAGCAGTTGGACAGTCTTTCCCTACGAGCAGTACTTC